The clone carrying this TCR beta chain was recorded a few times. A junction end diverges from the germline sequence, so it may reflect a read error. Unique molecular identifiers were included in an RNA-based 3' RACE TCR library. TCRdb reanalysed the 3' RACE reads using MiXCR and keeps one entry per CDR3 protein. The sample yields 40,000 to 50,000 distinct CDR3 sequences, 4.3% seen once. This entry comes from a study of HIV-infected children after antiretroviral therapy interruption. About the study: Interruption-arm samples span weeks 0, 12, interruption end (24 or 48), and about 3 years post-study.

Treatment: PENTA 11 planned treatment interruption arm or continuous ART arm. The CDR3 runs to 14 residues. The sample consisted of CD45RA+ CD4+ T cells from PBMCs, pooled from several time points, taken from a donor given antiretroviral therapy, either interrupted or continuous. As for subset: naive CD4+ CD45RA+ CD45RO- T cells. The TCR originated in a pool of human donors with HIV. V is TRBV12-3 or TRBV12-4 and J is TRBJ2-1; TRBD2 aligns across 7 bases. The CDR3 region is CASSLAVPFNEQFF. CDR3 DNA sequence: TGTGCCAGCAGTCTAGCGGTGCCCTTCAATGAGCAGTTCTTC.